This T cell receptor beta chain was documented in a study of beta chain features in type 1 diabetes. For the study at large: Cell yields, gender and age were comparable in patients and healthy donors. Sorted cell examination encompassed 100 million to 110 million cells across all samples.

Trimming pared 2 bases from V and 2 bases from J, leaving 7 bases between. This CDR3 is 15 amino acids long. The germline V gene has CDR1 SGHTA and CDR2 FQGNSA. Every bit of the isolated RNA underwent reverse transcription, so sequencing read expressed TCRB transcripts. Repertoires were generated with immunoSEQ multiplex PCR, while TCRdb's copy carries only in-frame clones and drops some. This sample has nearly 350,000 clones, with approximately 9.9% found just once. General study points: Moderate but significant shortening of TCRB CDR3s was recorded in all four CD4+ subsets from Type 1 diabetes patients. It was among patients, rather than healthy donors, that naive, central memory and Treg TCRB repertoires appeared more similar. PCR, the amplification step, might favor shorter templates, equally in patients and controls.

In the case of this clone: What it binds is not known.

The origin of this receptor is a man younger than 45 with type 1 diabetes. The rearrangement uses TRBV7-2 and TRBJ2-6; the D is unclear. The source material was central memory CD4+ T cells from blood. CDR3 in DNA: TGTGCCAGCAGCTTACGCCAGGCTGGGGCCAACGTCCTGACTTTC. As protein: CASSLRQAGANVLTF.